This paragraph reports one TCR beta chain. This sample was included in a study of CD8 T cells in Susac syndrome. Random hexamers were used to reverse transcribe the RNA input (about 0.5 to 1 ug). Across 54 Vbeta and 13 Jbeta, immunoSEQ multiplex PCR amplified TCR beta CDR3. TCRdb itself ran the immunoSEQ multiplex PCR reads through MiXCR, one entry per CDR3 protein. This sample has over 95,000 distinct CDR3 sequences, with less than 95% found just once. This CDR3 is built from 15 residues. V lost 6 bases to trimming and J lost 6 bases; unmatched junction nucleotides: 7. Germline assignment: CDR1 MNHNY and CDR2 SVGAGI (reference sequence). CD8+ and CD4+ T cells taken from blood had their TCR beta sequenced. Age- and sex-matched healthy donors served as the control group.

This chain links TRBV6-6 with TRBJ2-3; TRBD2 matches 12 bases. This clonotype was sampled from a human donor in good health. The sequenced material came from CD8+ T cells from PBMCs. The CDR3 loop reads CASRMASGRVDTQYF. For the CDR3, the DNA is TGTGCCAGCAGAATGGCTAGCGGGAGGGTTGATACGCAGTATTTT.